Described below is a single T cell receptor beta chain sequence and its context. Compared with germline, one end of the junction differs, possibly owing to a read error. The sample originates from a study of OX40 agonist ivuxolimab in advanced cancers. For the study at large: From about 20 to 80 years was the age range, with a mean of approximately 58 years, and around 83% were male. Eligibility admitted prior anti-PD-1, anti-PD-L1 or anti-CTLA-4 therapy; about 42% had some.

Profiling relied on immunoSEQ multiplex PCR, and the TCRdb table lists in-frame clones only, not all of them. Among 13,000 or so clones listed, about two thirds were seen once. In germline, CDR1 is KGHSY, CDR2 FQNENV. The CDR3 extends over 15 amino acids. The clonotype originates from an adult with an advanced solid tumor such as melanoma, head and neck, liver or kidney cancer. The V call is TRBV16, the J call TRBJ1-2; 7 bases map to TRBD1. This specimen was CD4+ or CD8+ T cells sorted from blood, taken in a trial of the OX40 agonist ivuxolimab. The CDR3 here is CASSESGLGTVPYTF. The CDR3 nucleotides are TGTGCCAGCAGCGAATCGGGATTGGGGACAGTCCCCTACACCTTC.